This T cell receptor beta chain is drawn from a study of cytomegalovirus exposure and HLA in healthy donors. The overall study: The same platform as the roughly 700 first-cohort repertoires was used for the 90 to 150 validation repertoires, a later analysis reported.

CDR1 is MNHNY and CDR2 is SVGAGI in the germline V gene (reference sequence). The V gene lost 6 bases and the J gene lost 1 base, with 13 bases spanning the gap. The CDR3 is 15 residues long. The protocol was immunoSEQ multiplex PCR, while the TCRdb copy is restricted to in-frame clones and leaves out a portion. The table includes under 130,000 clones, 86% detected once. Specimen: PBMCs. This chain uses TRBV6-6 with TRBJ2-4; D gene unclear. The clonotype comes from a woman in her late teens or twenties in good health and CMV-seropositive. DNA for the CDR3: TGTGCCAGCAGCCCCGCTAGTGGGGCCAAAAACATTCAGTACTTC. As protein: CASSPASGAKNIQYF.